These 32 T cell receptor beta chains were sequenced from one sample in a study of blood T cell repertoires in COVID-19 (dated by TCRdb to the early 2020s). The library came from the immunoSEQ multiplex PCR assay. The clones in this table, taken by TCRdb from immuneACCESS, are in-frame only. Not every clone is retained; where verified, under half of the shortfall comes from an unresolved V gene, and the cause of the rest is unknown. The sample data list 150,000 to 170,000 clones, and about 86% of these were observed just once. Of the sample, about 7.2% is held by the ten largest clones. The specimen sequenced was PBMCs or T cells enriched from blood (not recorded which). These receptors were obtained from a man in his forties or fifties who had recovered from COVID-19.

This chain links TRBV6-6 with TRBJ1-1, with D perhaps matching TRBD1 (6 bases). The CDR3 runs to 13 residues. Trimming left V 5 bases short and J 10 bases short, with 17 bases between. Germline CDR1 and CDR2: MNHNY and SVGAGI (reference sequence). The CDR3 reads CASSPLGGHGAFF. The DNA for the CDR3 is TGTGCCAGCAGTCCGCTCGGGGGGCACGGAGCTTTCTTT.

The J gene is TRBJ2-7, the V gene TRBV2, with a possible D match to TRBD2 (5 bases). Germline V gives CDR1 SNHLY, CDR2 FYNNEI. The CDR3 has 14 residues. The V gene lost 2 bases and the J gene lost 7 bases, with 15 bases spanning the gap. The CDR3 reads CASSETGPRGEQYF. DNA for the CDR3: TGTGCCAGCAGTGAAACCGGGCCACGGGGAGAGCAGTACTTC.

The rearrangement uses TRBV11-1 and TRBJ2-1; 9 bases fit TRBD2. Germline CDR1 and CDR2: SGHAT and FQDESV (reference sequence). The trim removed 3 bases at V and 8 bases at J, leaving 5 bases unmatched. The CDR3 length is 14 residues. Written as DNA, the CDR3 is TGTGCCAGCAGCTTCCTAGCGGGGTCCCATGAGCAGTTCTTC. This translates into CASSFLAGSHEQFF. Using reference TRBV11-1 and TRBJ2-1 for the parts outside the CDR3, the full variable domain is EAEVAQSPRYKITEKSQAVAFWCDPISGHATLYWYRQILGQGPELLVQFQDESVVDDSQLPKDRFSAERLKGVDSTLKIQPAELGDSAMYLCASSFLAGSHEQFFGPGTRLTVL.

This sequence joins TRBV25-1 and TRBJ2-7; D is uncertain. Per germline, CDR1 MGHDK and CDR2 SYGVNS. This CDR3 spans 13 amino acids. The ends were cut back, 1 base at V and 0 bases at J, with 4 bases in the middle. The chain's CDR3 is CASSESLSYEQYF. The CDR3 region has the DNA TGTGCCAGCAGTGAATCCCTCTCCTACGAGCAGTACTTC.

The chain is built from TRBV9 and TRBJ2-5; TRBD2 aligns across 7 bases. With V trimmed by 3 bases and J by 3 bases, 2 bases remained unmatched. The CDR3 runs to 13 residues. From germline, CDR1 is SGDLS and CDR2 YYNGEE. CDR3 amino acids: CASSAGLKETQYF. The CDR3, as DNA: TGTGCCAGCAGCGCGGGACTAAAAGAGACCCAGTACTTC.

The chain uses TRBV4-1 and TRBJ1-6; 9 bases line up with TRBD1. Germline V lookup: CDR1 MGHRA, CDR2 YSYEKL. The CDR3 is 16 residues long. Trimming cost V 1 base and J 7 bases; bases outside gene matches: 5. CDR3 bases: TGCGCCAGCAGCCAAGGGCGGACAGGGGTGAATTCACCCCTCCACTTT. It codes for CASSQGRTGVNSPLHF.

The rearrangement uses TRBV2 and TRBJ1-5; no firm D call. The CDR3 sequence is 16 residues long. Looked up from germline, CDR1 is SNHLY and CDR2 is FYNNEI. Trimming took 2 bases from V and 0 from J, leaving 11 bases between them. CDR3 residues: CASSERGRDSNQPQHF. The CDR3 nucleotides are TGTGCCAGCAGTGAAAGAGGGAGGGATAGCAATCAGCCCCAGCATTTT.

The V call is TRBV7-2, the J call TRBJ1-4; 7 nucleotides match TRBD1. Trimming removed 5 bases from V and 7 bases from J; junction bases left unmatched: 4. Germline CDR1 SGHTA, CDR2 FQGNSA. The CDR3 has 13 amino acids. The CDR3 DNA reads TGTGCCAGCAGCCAGCAGGGGGTTGAAAAACTGTTTTTT. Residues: CASSQQGVEKLFF. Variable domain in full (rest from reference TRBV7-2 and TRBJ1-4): GAGVSQSPSNKVTEKGKDVELRCDPISGHTALYWYRQSLGQGLEFLIYFQGNSAPDKSGLPSDRFSAERTGGSVSTLTIQRTQQEDSAVYLCASSQQGVEKLFFGSGTQLSVL.

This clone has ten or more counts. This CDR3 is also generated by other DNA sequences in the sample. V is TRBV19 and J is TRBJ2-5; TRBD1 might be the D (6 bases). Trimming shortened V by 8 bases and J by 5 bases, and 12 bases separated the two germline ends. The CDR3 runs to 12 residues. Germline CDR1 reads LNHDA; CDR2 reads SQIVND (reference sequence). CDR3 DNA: TGTGCCAGTCGACAGGCCGGGGAGACCCAGTACTTC. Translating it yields CASRQAGETQYF.

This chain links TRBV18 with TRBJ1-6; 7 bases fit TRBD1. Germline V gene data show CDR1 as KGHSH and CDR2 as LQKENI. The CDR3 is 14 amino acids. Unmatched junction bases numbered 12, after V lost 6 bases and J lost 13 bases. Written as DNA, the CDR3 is TGTGCCAGCTCTGGACAGGCCTATGAAAGTCCCCTCCACTTT. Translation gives CASSGQAYESPLHF.

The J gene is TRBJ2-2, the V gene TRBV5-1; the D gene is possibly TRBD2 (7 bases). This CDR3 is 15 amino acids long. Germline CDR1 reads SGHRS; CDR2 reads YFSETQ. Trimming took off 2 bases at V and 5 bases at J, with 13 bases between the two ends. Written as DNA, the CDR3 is TGCGCCAGCAGCTTACCGGGGGGCGGAACCGGGGAGCTGTTTTTT. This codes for CASSLPGGGTGELFF.

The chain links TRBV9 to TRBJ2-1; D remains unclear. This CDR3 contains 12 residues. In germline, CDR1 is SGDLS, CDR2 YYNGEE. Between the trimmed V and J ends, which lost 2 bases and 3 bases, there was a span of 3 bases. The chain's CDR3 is CASSVHYNEQFF. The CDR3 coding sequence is TGTGCCAGCAGCGTTCACTACAATGAGCAGTTCTTC.

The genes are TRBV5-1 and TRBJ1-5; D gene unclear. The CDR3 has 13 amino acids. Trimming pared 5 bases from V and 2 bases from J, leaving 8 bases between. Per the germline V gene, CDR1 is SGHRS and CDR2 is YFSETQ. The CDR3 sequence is CASSARGNQPQHF. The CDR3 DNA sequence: TGCGCCAGCAGTGCGCGAGGCAATCAGCCCCAGCATTTT.

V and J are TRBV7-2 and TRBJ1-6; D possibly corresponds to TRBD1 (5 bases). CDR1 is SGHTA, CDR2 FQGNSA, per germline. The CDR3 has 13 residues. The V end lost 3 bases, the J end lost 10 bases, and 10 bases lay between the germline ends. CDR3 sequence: CASSLSGSSPLHF. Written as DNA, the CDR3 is TGTGCCAGCAGCTTGTCAGGGTCGTCACCCCTCCACTTT.

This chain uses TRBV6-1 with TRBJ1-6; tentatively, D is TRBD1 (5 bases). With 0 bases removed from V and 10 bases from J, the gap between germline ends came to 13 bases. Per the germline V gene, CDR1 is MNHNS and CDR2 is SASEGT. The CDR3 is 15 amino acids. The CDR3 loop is CASSEAQGPWSPLHF. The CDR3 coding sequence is TGTGCCAGCAGTGAAGCTCAGGGCCCCTGGTCACCCCTCCACTTT.

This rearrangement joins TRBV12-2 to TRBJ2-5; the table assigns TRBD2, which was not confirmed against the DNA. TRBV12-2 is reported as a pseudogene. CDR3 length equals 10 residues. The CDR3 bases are TGTGCAAGTCGCCTGACTGCCCAGTACTTC. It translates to CASRLTAQYF.

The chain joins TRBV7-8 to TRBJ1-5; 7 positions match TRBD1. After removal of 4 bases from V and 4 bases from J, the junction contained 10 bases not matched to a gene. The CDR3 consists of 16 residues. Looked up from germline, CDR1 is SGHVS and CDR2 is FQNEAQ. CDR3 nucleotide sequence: TGTGCCAGCAGCTATATATCCGGGACAGAAAATCAGCCCCAGCATTTT. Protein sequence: CASSYISGTENQPQHF.

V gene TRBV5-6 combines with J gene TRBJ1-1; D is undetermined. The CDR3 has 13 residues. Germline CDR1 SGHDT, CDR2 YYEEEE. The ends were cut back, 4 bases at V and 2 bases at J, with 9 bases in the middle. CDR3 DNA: TGTGCCAGCAGCCCCCGGGGAAACACTGAAGCTTTCTTT. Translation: CASSPRGNTEAFF.

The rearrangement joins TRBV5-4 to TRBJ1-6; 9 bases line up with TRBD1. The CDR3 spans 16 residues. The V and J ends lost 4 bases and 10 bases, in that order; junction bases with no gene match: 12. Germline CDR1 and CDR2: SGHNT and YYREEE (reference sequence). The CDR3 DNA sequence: TGTGCCAGCAGCCCTGCCCCGGGACAGGGTGTGTCACCCCTCCACTTT. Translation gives CASSPAPGQGVSPLHF.

The CDR3 loop is CASSQWAGGRQETQYF. In DNA, the CDR3 is TGTGCCAGCAGCCAATGGGCGGGAGGGAGACAAGAGACCCAGTACTTC. The genes are TRBV3-1 (or the pseudogene TRBV3-2) and TRBJ2-5; 9 bases fit TRBD2. Germline V gives CDR1 LGHDT, CDR2 YNNKEL (reference sequence). This CDR3 comprises 16 residues. Trimming took 2 bases from V and 2 from J; bases not matched to a gene: 6.

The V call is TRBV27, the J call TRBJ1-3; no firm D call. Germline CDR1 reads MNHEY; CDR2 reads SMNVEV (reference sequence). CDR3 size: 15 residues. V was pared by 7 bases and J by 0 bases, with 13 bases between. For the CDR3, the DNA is TGTGCCAGCAAAAGCAACTTGATCTCTGGAAACACCATATATTTT. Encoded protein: CASKSNLISGNTIYF.

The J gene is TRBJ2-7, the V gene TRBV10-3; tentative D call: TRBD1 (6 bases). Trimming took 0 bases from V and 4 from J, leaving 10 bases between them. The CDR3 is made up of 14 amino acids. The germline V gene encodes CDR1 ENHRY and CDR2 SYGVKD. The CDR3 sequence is CAISESNREYEQYF. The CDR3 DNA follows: TGTGCCATCAGTGAGTCAAACAGGGAGTACGAGCAGTACTTC.

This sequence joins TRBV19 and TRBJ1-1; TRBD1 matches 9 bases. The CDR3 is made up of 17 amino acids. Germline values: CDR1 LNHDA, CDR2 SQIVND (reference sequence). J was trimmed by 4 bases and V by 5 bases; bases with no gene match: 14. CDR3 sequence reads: CASSPNGRTGGVTEAFF. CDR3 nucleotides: TGTGCCAGTAGTCCAAACGGACGAACAGGGGGCGTCACTGAAGCTTTCTTT.

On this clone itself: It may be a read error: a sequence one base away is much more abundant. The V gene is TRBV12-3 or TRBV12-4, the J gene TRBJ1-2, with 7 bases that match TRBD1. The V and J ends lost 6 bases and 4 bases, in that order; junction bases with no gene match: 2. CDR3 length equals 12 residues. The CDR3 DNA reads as TGTGCCAGCAGGGACAGGTCCTATGGCTACACCTTC. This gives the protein CASRDRSYGYTF.

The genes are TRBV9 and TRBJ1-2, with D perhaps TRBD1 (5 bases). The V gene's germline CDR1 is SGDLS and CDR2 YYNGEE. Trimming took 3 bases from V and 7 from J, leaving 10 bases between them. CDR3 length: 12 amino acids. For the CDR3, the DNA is TGTGCCAGCAGCGATCAGGGTTTTGGCTACACCTTC. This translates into CASSDQGFGYTF.

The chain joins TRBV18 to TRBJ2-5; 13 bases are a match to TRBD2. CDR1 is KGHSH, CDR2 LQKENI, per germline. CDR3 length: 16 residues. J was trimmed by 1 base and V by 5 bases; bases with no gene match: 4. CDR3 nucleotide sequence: TGTGCCAGCTCATCCCGGACTAGCGGGGGCCAAGAGACCCAGTACTTC. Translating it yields CASSSRTSGGQETQYF. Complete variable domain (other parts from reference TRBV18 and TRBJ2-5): NAGVMQNPRHLVRRRGQEARLRCSPMKGHSHVYWYRQLPEEGLKFMVYLQKENIIDESGMPKERFSAEFPKEGPSILRIQQVVRGDSAAYFCASSSRTSGGQETQYFGPGTRLLVL.

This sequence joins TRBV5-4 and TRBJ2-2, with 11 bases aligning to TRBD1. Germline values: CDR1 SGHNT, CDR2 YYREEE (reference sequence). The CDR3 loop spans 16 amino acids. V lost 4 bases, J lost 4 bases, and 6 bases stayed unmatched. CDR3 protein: CASSAGQGASTGELFF. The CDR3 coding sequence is TGTGCCAGCAGCGCCGGACAGGGGGCGAGCACCGGGGAGCTGTTTTTT.

CDR3: CASSLMQGARNSPLHF. In DNA, the CDR3 is TGTGCCAGCAGTTTAATGCAGGGGGCGAGAAATTCACCCCTCCACTTT. The J gene is TRBJ1-6, the V gene TRBV27, with 8 nucleotides matching TRBD1. The V gene's germline CDR1 is MNHEY and CDR2 SMNVEV (reference sequence). Trimming removed 2 bases from V and 7 bases from J; junction bases left unmatched: 7. There are 16 residues in the CDR3.

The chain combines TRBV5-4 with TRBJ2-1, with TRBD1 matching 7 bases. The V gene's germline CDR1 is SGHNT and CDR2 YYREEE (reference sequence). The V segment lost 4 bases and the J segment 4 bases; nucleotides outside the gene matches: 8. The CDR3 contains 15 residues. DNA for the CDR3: TGTGCCAGCAGCCTTAGACAGGGATCGTACAATGAGCAGTTCTTC. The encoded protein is CASSLRQGSYNEQFF. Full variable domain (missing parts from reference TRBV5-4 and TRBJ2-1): ETGVTQSPTHLIKTRGQQVTLRCSSQSGHNTVSWYQQALGQGPQFIFQYYREEENGRGNFPPRFSGLQFPNYSSELNVNALELDDSALYLCASSLRQGSYNEQFFGPGTRLTVL.

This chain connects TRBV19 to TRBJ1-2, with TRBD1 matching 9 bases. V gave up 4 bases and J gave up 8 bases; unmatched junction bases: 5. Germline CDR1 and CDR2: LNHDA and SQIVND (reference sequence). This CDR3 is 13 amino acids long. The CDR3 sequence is CASSRDRVEGYTF. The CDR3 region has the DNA TGTGCCAGTAGTAGGGACAGGGTGGAGGGCTACACCTTC. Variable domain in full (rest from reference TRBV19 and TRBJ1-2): DGGITQSPKYLFRKEGQNVTLSCEQNLNHDAMYWYRQDPGQGLRLIYYSQIVNDFQKGDIAEGYSVSREKKESFPLTVTSAQKNPTAFYLCASSRDRVEGYTFGSGTRLTVV.

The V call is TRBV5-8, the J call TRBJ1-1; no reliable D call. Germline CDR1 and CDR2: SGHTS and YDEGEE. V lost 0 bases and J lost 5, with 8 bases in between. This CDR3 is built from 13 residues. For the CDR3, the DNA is TGTGCCAGCAGCTTGGATGAGTTAACTGAAGCTTTCTTT. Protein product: CASSLDELTEAFF.

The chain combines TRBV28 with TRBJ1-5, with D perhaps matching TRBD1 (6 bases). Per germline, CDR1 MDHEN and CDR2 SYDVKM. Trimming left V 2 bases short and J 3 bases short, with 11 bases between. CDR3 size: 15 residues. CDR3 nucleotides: TGTGCCAGCAGTTTAGGGGGGGCTCACAATCAGCCCCAGCATTTT. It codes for CASSLGGAHNQPQHF.